These 19 T cell receptor beta chains came from one sample sequenced in a study of blood T cell repertoires in COVID-19. The repertoire was sequenced with immunoSEQ multiplex PCR; TCRdb's copy has only in-frame clones and lacks some. The repertoire holds 280,000 or so clones, over 75% seen once, with 10% to 15% in the top ten. The sequenced material came from peripheral blood. These receptors originate from a human donor in a cohort sampled during active COVID-19.

This chain connects TRBV15 to TRBJ2-6, with a weak D call TRBD1 (5 bases). The length of the CDR3 is 16 residues. The germline V gene has CDR1 LNHNV and CDR2 YYDKDF (reference sequence). V lost 3 bases and J lost 0, with 9 bases in between. The CDR3 region has the DNA TGTGCCACCAGCAGGGTGCAGGGCTCTGGGGCCAACGTCCTGACTTTC. It yields the protein CATSRVQGSGANVLTF.

The chain carries TRBV7-2 and TRBJ1-2, with 7 bases aligning to TRBD1. V lost 3 bases and J lost 8; bases outside the gene matches: 6. The CDR3 runs 13 residues. Germline lookup yields CDR1 SGHTA and CDR2 FQGNSA. As DNA, the CDR3 is TGTGCCAGCAGCTTGCAACAGGGGCGAGGCTACACCTTC. Amino acid sequence: CASSLQQGRGYTF.

Concerning this clone itself: It is unclear where the CDR3 begins or ends on the DNA, so no DNA is shown, and the CDR3 is as TCRdb lists it. The chain links TRBV7-2 to TRBJ1-1; the table's D call TRBD1 went unverified against the DNA. Germline values: CDR1 SGHTA, CDR2 FQGNSA. The CDR3 length is 13 residues, termini included. The CDR3 region is CASSPGVGLGTFF.

The chain has TRBV24-1 and TRBJ2-2, with 8 bases aligning to TRBD2. CDR1 is KGHDR and CDR2 is SFDVKD in the germline V gene. This CDR3 spans 16 amino acids. V was clipped by 2 bases and J by 1 base; unmatched bases: 2. This chain's CDR3 is CATSDSSGLNTGELFF. DNA of the CDR3: TGTGCCACCAGTGATTCTAGCGGGCTGAACACCGGGGAGCTGTTTTTT.

In nucleotides, the CDR3 is TGTGCCAGCAGCCAGTCAAAACCGGGACAGGGCAGGAACACTGAAGCTTTCTTT. Translated: CASSQSKPGQGRNTEAFF. The chain has TRBV3-1 (or the pseudogene TRBV3-2) and TRBJ1-1, with TRBD1 matching over 9 bases. V lost 3 bases and J lost 1; bases outside the gene matches: 12. The CDR3 has 18 residues. Germline V CDR1 and CDR2: LGHDT, YNNKEL (reference sequence).

This chain joins TRBV6-5 and TRBJ2-3; 12 nucleotides line up with TRBD2. The CDR3 extends over 15 amino acids. The trim removed 7 bases at V and 4 bases at J, leaving 6 bases unmatched. Germline CDR1 is MNHEY and CDR2 is SVGAGI. CDR3 amino acids: CASTMTSGRPDTQYF. The CDR3, as DNA: TGTGCCAGCACCATGACTAGCGGGAGACCAGATACGCAGTATTTT.

This chain uses TRBV5-4 with TRBJ2-1, with D possibly being TRBD2 (7 bases). This CDR3 comprises 15 residues. The germline CDR1 and CDR2 sequences are SGHNT and YYREEE (reference sequence). The germline V and J ends were trimmed by 5 bases and 6 bases, with 18 bases remaining between them. CDR3: CASSRAGQVPNEQFF. CDR3 nucleotides: TGTGCCAGCAGTCGAGCGGGACAAGTCCCCAATGAGCAGTTCTTC.

The chain has TRBV19 and TRBJ2-2, with 9 bases identical to TRBD2. Germline-derived CDR1 and CDR2 are LNHDA and SQIVND (reference sequence). After removal of 1 base from V and 0 bases from J, the junction contained 0 bases not matched to a gene. The CDR3 extends over 16 amino acids. As DNA, the CDR3 is TGTGCCAGTAGTATAGGACTAGCGGCGAACACCGGGGAGCTGTTTTTT. Translating it yields CASSIGLAANTGELFF.

V usage is TRBV11-2 and J usage is TRBJ2-3; perhaps TRBD2 as D (5 bases). Germline CDR1 reads SGHAT; CDR2 reads FQNNGV. This CDR3 region has 14 residues. The germline V and J ends were trimmed by 4 bases and 7 bases, with 15 bases remaining between them. Written as DNA, the CDR3 is TGTGCCAGCAGCTCCCCCCGAACGGGGAATACGCAGTATTTT. Protein: CASSSPRTGNTQYF.

The rearrangement joins TRBV18 to TRBJ1-1; D might be TRBD1 (6 bases). Between the trimmed V and J ends, which lost 4 bases and 1 base, there was a span of 10 bases. CDR3 length: 14 residues. Germline V gene sequence: CDR1 KGHSH, CDR2 LQKENI. Written as DNA, the CDR3 is TGTGCCAGCTCACTGCCAGGGGAGAACACTGAAGCTTTCTTT. Its protein product is CASSLPGENTEAFF. Variable domain in full (rest from reference TRBV18 and TRBJ1-1): NAGVMQNPRHLVRRRGQEARLRCSPMKGHSHVYWYRQLPEEGLKFMVYLQKENIIDESGMPKERFSAEFPKEGPSILRIQQVVRGDSAAYFCASSLPGENTEAFFGQGTRLTVV.

V usage is TRBV18 and J usage is TRBJ1-1; possibly TRBD1 for D (6 bases). V lost 6 bases, J lost 8 bases, and 16 bases lay in between. The germline V gene encodes CDR1 KGHSH and CDR2 LQKENI. CDR3 size: 13 residues. CDR3 loop: CASSGMTGTEAFF. CDR3 bases: TGTGCCAGCTCGGGAATGACAGGAACCGAAGCTTTCTTT.

The chain is built from TRBV15 and TRBJ2-5, with D perhaps TRBD2 (5 bases). In germline, CDR1 is LNHNV, CDR2 YYDKDF (reference sequence). CDR3 length: 15 amino acids. V gave up 0 bases and J gave up 2 bases, with 10 bases separating them. CDR3 residues: CATSRESGNQETQYF. CDR3 in DNA: TGTGCCACCAGCAGAGAGAGCGGAAATCAAGAGACCCAGTACTTC.

This sequence joins TRBV19 and TRBJ2-7, with 13 nucleotides matching TRBD2. The CDR3 runs to 16 residues. V was pared by 4 bases and J by 6 bases, with 9 bases of the junction left unmatched. Germline CDR1 reads LNHDA; CDR2 reads SQIVND (reference sequence). This CDR3 reads CASSRTSGSGLAEQYF. The CDR3, as DNA: TGTGCCAGTAGTAGGACTAGCGGGAGTGGGCTTGCCGAGCAGTACTTC.

The chain couples TRBV9 to TRBJ2-3; 12 bases map to TRBD2. The CDR3 length is 20 residues. Trimming at V came to 3 bases and at J to 6 bases, leaving 20 bases not matched to a gene. The germline CDR1 and CDR2 sequences are SGDLS and YYNGEE. CDR3 loop: CASSAQVGLAGGAHGDTQYF. CDR3 coding DNA: TGTGCCAGCAGCGCCCAAGTGGGGCTAGCGGGAGGGGCCCATGGGGATACGCAGTATTTT.

J is TRBJ2-2 and V is TRBV19; TRBD1 matches at 8 bases. The trim removed 3 bases at V and 4 bases at J, leaving 7 bases unmatched. The CDR3 sequence is 16 residues long. The germline V gene has CDR1 LNHDA and CDR2 SQIVND (reference sequence). In DNA, the CDR3 is TGTGCCAGTAGTATTGTTTCAGGGGGCTTCACCGGGGAGCTGTTTTTT. It translates to CASSIVSGGFTGELFF. Supplemented by reference TRBV19 and TRBJ2-2, the full variable domain reads DGGITQSPKYLFRKEGQNVTLSCEQNLNHDAMYWYRQDPGQGLRLIYYSQIVNDFQKGDIAEGYSVSREKKESFPLTVTSAQKNPTAFYLCASSIVSGGFTGELFFGEGSRLTVL.

The chain uses TRBV28 and TRBJ1-6; the D is unclear. The ends were cut back, 2 bases at V and 10 bases at J, with 6 bases in the middle. The germline gives CDR1 MDHEN, CDR2 SYDVKM. The CDR3 is 12 amino acids. The CDR3 DNA reads TGTGCCAGCAGTTTAAGCCTGTCACCCCTCCACTTT. Protein: CASSLSLSPLHF.

In DNA form, the CDR3 reads TGTGCCAGTAGTGAGAGGCAGTTCAGCCTTGCAACTAATGAAAAACTGTTTTTT. Translation gives CASSERQFSLATNEKLFF. The rearrangement joins TRBV19 to TRBJ1-4; D ambiguous. CDR3 length equals 18 residues. Germline V lookup: CDR1 LNHDA, CDR2 SQIVND (reference sequence). Trimming took off 5 bases at V and 0 bases at J, with 19 bases between the two ends. The complete variable domain, with remaining parts taken from reference TRBV19 and TRBJ1-4, reads DGGITQSPKYLFRKEGQNVTLSCEQNLNHDAMYWYRQDPGQGLRLIYYSQIVNDFQKGDIAEGYSVSREKKESFPLTVTSAQKNPTAFYLCASSERQFSLATNEKLFFGSGTQLSVL.

The chain is built from TRBV7-2 and TRBJ1-2; D unresolved. Germline V gene sequence: CDR1 SGHTA, CDR2 FQGNSA. There are 13 residues in the CDR3. V was trimmed by 0 bases and J by 5 bases, leaving 7 bases between them. Here the CDR3 reads CASSLADGYGYTF. CDR3 in DNA: TGTGCCAGCAGCTTAGCCGACGGGTATGGCTACACCTTC.

The CDR3 nucleotides are TGCAGTGCTAGTGACCCGATGGAGGCTTTCTTT. Amino acids: CSASDPMEAFF. The chain has TRBV20-1 and TRBJ1-1; the D is unclear. Deletions cut 3 bases from V and 11 bases from J, with 13 bases between. The CDR3 runs to 11 residues. Germline V CDR1 and CDR2: DFQATT, SNEGSKA (reference sequence).